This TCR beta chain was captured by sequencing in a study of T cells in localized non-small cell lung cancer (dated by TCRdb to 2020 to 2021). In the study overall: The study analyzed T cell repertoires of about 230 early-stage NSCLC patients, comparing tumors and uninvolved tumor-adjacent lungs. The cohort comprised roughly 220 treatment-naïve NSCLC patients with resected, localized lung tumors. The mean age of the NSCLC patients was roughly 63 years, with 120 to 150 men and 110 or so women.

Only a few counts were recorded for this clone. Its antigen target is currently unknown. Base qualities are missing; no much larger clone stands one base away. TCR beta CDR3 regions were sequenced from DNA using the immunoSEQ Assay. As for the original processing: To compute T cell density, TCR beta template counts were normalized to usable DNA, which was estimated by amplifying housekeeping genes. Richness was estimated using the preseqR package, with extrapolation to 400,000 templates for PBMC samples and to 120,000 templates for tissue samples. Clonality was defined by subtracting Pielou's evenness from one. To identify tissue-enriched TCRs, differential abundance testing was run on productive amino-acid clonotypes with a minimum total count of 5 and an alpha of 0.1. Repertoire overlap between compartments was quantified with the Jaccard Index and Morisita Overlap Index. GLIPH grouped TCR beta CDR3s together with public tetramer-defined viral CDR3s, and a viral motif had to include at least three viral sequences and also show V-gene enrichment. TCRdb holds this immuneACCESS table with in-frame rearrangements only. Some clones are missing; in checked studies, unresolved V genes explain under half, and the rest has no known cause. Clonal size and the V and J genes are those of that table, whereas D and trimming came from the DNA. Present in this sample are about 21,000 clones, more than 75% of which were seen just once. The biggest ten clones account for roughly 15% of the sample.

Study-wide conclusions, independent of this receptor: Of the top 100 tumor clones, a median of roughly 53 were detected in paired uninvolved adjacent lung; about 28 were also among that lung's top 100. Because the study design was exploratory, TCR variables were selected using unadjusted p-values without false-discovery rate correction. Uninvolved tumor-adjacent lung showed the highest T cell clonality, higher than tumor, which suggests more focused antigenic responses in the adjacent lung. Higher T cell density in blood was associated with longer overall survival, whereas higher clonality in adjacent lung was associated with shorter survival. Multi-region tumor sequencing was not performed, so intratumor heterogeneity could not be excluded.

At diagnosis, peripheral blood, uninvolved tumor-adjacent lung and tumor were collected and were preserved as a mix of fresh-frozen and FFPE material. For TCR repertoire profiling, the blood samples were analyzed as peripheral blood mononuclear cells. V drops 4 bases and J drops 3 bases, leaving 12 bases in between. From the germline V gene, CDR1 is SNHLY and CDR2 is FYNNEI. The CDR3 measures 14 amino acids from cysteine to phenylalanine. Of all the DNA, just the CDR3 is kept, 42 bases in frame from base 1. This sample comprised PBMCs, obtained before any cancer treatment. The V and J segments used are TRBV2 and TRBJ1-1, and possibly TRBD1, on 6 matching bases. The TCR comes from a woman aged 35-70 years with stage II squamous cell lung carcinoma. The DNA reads TGTGCCAGCAGTGGGACAGCGGGGGACACTGAAGCTTTCTTT. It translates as CASSGTAGDTEAFF.